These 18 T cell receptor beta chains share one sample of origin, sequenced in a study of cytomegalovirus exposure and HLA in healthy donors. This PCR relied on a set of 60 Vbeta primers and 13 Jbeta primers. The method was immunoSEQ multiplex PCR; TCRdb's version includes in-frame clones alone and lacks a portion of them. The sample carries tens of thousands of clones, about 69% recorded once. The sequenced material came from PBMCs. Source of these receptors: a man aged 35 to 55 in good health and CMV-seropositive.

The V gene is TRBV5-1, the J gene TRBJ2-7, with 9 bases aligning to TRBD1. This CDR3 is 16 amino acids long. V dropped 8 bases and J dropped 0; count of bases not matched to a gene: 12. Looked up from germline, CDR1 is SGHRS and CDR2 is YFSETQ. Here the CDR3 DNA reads TGCGCCAGTGGGACAGGGAGTATAAGTGGCTCCTACGAGCAGTACTTC. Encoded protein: CASGTGSISGSYEQYF. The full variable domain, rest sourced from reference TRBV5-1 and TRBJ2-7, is KAGVTQTPRYLIKTRGQQVTLSCSPISGHRSVSWYQQTPGQGLQFLFEYFSETQRNKGNFPGRFSGRQFSNSRSEMNVSTLELGDSALYLCASGTGSISGSYEQYFGPGTRLTVT.

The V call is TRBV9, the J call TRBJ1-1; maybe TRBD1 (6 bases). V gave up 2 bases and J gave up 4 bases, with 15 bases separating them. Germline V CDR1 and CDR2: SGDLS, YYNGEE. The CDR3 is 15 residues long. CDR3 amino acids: CASSVPPGGGTEAFF. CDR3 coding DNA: TGTGCCAGCAGCGTCCCCCCGGGGGGCGGCACTGAAGCTTTCTTT.

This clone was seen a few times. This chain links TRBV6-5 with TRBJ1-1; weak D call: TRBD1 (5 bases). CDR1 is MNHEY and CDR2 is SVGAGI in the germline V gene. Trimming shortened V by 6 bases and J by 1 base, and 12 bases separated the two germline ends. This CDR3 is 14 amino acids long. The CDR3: CASRIGGENTEAFF. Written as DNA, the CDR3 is TGTGCCAGCAGAATAGGAGGGGAGAACACTGAAGCTTTCTTT.

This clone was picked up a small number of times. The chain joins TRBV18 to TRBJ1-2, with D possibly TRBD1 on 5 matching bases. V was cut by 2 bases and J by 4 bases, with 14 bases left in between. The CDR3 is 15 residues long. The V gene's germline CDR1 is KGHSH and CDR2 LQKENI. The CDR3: CASSPSTGMGYGYTF. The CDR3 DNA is TGTGCCAGCTCACCATCTACAGGCATGGGCTATGGCTACACCTTC.

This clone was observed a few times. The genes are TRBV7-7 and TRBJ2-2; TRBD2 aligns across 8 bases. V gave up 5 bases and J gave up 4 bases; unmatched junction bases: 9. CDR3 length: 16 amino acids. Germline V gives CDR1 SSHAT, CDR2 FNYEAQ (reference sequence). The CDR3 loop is CASSASGTSITGELFF. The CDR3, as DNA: TGTGCCAGCAGCGCATCCGGGACTAGTATCACCGGGGAGCTGTTTTTT. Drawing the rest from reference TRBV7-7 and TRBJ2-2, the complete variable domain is GAGVSQSPRYKVTKRGQDVTLRCDPISSHATLYWYQQALGQGPEFLTYFNYEAQPDKSGLPSDRFSAERPEGSISTLTIQRTEQRDSAMYRCASSASGTSITGELFFGEGSRLTVL.

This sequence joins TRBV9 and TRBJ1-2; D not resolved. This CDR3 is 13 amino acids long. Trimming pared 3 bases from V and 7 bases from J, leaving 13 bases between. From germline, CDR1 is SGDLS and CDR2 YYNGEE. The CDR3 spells CASSGATSRGYTF. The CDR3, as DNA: TGTGCCAGCAGCGGTGCAACATCTCGTGGCTACACCTTC.

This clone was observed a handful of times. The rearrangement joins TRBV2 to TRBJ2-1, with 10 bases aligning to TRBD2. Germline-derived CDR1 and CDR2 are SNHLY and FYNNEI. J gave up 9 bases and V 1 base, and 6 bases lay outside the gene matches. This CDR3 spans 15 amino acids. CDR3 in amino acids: CASSEERGGLGEQFF. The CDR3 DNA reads TGTGCCAGCAGTGAAGAGCGGGGGGGCCTCGGTGAGCAGTTCTTC.

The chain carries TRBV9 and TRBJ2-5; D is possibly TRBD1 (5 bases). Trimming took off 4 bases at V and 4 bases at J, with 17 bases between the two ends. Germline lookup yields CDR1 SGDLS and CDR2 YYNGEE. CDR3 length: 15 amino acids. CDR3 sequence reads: CASSLAPKTGETQYF. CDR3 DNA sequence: TGTGCCAGCAGCCTCGCCCCTAAAACAGGAGAGACCCAGTACTTC.

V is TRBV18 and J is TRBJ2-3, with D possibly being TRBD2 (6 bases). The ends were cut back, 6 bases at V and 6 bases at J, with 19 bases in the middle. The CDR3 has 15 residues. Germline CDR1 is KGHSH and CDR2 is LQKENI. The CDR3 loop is CASSPIAVLGDTQYF. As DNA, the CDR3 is TGTGCCAGCTCCCCCATAGCGGTTCTAGGGGATACGCAGTATTTT.

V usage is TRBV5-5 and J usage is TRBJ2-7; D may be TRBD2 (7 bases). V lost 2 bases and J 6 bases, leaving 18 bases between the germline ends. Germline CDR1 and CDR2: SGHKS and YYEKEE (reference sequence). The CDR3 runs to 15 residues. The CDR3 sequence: CASSFRGGANSEQYF. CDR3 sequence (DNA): TGTGCCAGCAGCTTTAGGGGGGGGGCCAATTCCGAGCAGTACTTC.

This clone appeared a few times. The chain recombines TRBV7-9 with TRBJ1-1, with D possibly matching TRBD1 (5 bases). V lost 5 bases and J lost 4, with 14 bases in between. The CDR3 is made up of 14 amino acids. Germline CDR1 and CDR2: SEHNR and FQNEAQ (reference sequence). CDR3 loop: CASSQQAGFTEAFF. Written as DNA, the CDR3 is TGTGCCAGCAGCCAACAGGCTGGCTTCACTGAAGCTTTCTTT.

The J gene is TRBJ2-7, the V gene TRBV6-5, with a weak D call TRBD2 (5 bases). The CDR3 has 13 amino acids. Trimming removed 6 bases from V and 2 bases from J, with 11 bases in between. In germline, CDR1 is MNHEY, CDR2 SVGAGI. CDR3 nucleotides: TGTGCCAGCAGGAGGACCGGGACCTACGAGCAGTACTTC. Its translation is CASRRTGTYEQYF.

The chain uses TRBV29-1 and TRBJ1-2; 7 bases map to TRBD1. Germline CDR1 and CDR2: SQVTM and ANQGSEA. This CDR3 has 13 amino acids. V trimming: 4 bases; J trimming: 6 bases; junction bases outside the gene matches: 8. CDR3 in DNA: TGCAGCGTTGGAGCAGACAGGGATGATGGCTACACCTTC. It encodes CSVGADRDDGYTF.

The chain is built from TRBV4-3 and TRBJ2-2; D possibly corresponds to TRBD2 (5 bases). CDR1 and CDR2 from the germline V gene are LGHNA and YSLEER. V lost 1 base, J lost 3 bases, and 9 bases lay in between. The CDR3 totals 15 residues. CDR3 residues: CASSQGRADTGELFF. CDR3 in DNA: TGCGCCAGCAGCCAAGGGCGGGCAGACACCGGGGAGCTGTTTTTT.

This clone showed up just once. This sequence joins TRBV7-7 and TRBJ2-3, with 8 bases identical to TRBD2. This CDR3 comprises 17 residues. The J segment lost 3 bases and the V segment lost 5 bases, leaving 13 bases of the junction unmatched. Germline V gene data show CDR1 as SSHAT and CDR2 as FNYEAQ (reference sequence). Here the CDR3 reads CASSPAGGPSRTDTQYF. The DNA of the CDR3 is TGTGCCAGCAGCCCTGCGGGGGGCCCTTCTAGGACAGATACGCAGTATTTT. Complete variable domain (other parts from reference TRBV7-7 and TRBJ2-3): GAGVSQSPRYKVTKRGQDVTLRCDPISSHATLYWYQQALGQGPEFLTYFNYEAQPDKSGLPSDRFSAERPEGSISTLTIQRTEQRDSAMYRCASSPAGGPSRTDTQYFGPGTRLTVL.

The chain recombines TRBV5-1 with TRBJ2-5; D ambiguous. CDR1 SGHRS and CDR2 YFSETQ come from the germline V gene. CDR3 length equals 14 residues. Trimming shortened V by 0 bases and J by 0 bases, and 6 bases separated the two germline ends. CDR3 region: CASSLVADQETQYF. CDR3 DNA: TGCGCCAGCAGCTTGGTGGCAGACCAAGAGACCCAGTACTTC.

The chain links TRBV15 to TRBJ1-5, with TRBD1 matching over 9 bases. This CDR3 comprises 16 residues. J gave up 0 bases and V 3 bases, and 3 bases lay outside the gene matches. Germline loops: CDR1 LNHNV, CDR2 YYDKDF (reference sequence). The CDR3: CATSRGQGYSNQPQHF. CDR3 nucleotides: TGTGCCACCAGCAGGGGACAGGGATATAGCAATCAGCCCCAGCATTTT.

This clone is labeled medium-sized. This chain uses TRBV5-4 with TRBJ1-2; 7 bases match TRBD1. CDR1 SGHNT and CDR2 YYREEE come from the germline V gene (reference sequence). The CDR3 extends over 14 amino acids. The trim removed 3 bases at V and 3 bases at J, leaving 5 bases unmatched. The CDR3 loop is CASSSLQGYYGYTF. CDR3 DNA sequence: TGTGCCAGCAGCTCCCTACAGGGGTACTATGGCTACACCTTC.